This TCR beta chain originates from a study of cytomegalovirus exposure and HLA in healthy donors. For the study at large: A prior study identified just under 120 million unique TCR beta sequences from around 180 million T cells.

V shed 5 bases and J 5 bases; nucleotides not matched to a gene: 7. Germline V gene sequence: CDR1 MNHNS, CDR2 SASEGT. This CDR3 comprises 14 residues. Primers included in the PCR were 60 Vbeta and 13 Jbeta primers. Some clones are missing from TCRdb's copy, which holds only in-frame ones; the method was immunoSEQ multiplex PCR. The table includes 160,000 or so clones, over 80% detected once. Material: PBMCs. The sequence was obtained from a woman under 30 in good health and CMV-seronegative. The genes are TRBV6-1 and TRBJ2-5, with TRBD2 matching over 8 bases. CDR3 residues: CASSFGGALETQYF. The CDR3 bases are TGTGCCAGCAGTTTCGGGGGGGCCTTGGAGACCCAGTACTTC.